This is a list of T cell receptor beta chains from one sample in a study of breast tumors, draining lymph nodes, adjacent tissues. TCRdb redid the calling of the multiplex PCR reads with MiXCR, one entry per CDR3 protein. The sample includes tens of thousands of distinct CDR3 sequences, roughly 29% of them seen just once. The sequencing sample was made of axillary lymph node tissue. These receptors were taken from a female donor with breast cancer. Some clones in this sample may be carry-over from other donors' samples. Both conserved end residues are part of each CDR3. Fields, in order: J gene, CDR3 length, clone size, D gene, V gene, CDR3 DNA, CDR3 protein. The D gene is left open where the match is weak. Rows may omit the clone size; those that give it use once, few, many or a size class.

TRBJ2-2 15 many - TRBV7-2 TGTGCCAGCAGCTTGGTCGGTCCGAGCACCGGGGAGCTGTTTTTT CASSLVGPSTGELFF
TRBJ2-7 16 many TRBD1 TRBV11-3 TGTGCCAGCAGCCATCCGGGACAGGGGCCGATCTACGAGCAGTACTTC CASSHPGQGPIYEQYF
TRBJ1-3 11 - - TRBV20-1 TGCAGTGTAAGATTTGGAAACACCATATATTTT CSVRFGNTIYF
TRBJ2-3 15 many - TRBV9 TGTGCCAGCAGCGTAGTGGGAGCACCCCCAGATACGCAGTATTTT CASSVVGAPPDTQYF
TRBJ2-4 13 many - TRBV7-3 TGTGCCAGCAGCCAGGGAAGCGAAAACATTCAGTACTTC CASSQGSENIQYF
TRBJ2-7 12 many TRBD1 TRBV7-2 TGTGCCAGTCGACAGGGATTCTACGAGCAGTACTTC CASRQGFYEQYF
TRBJ2-5 12 - - TRBV2 TGTGCCAGCAGGGGAGGAGGGGAGATCCATTACTTC CASRGGGEIHYF
TRBJ2-1 13 many TRBD1 TRBV7-3 TGTGCCAGCAGCAAAACACAGGGGAATGAGCAGTTCTTC CASSKTQGNEQFF
TRBJ2-5 12 many - TRBV3-1 TGTGCCAGCAGCCAAGTCTTGGAGACCCAGTACTTC CASSQVLETQYF
TRBJ2-2 12 many TRBD1 TRBV2 TGTGCCACCTACAGGGGGAACGGGGAGCTGTTTTTT CATYRGNGELFF
TRBJ2-7 16 many TRBD1 TRBV5-1 TGCGCCAGCAGAGTTGGTCGGGACAGGGCCTCCTACGAGCAGTACTTC CASRVGRDRASYEQYF
TRBJ1-2 14 - TRBD1 TRBV6-2/TRBV6-3 TGTGCCAGCAGTTCCTACGACAGGGAGTATGGCTACACCTTC CASSSYDREYGYTF
TRBJ1-4 13 many TRBD1 TRBV20-1 TGCAGTGCTTTGGGACAGGATAATGAAAAACTGTTTTTT CSALGQDNEKLFF
TRBJ2-3 14 few TRBD1 TRBV5-1 TGCGCCAGCAGCTGGGGACAGCTTAAAGATACGCAGTATTTT CASSWGQLKDTQYF
TRBJ2-1 14 many TRBD1 TRBV9 TGTGCCAGCCAGGGGGTCGGCTCCTACAATGAGCAGTTCTTC CASQGVGSYNEQFF
TRBJ2-1 14 many TRBD1 TRBV9 TGTGCCAGCAGCGTACGACAGGGTTCTAATGAGCAGTTCTTC CASSVRQGSNEQFF
TRBJ2-1 13 many - TRBV29-1 TGCAGCGTCAGTCCCCTAGGGATCAATGAGCAGTTCTTC CSVSPLGINEQFF
TRBJ2-5 17 many TRBD1 TRBV9 TGTGCCAGCAGCTCCCGAGGACAGGGGTTGGGTCAAGAGACCCAGTACTTC CASSSRGQGLGQETQYF
TRBJ1-1 14 many - TRBV10-3 TGTGCCATCAGTGAGTCGACAGCGAACACTGAAGCTTTCTTT CAISESTANTEAFF
TRBJ1-3 15 - - TRBV4-3 TGCGCCAGCAGCCAAGGACTAGCGGGAGGGAACACCATATATTTT CASSQGLAGGNTIYF
TRBJ1-1 15 few TRBD1 TRBV19 TGTGCCAGTAGTCGTTCCCGGACAGGGAACACTGAAGCTTTCTTT CASSRSRTGNTEAFF
TRBJ2-7 13 many - TRBV20-1 TGCAGTGCTAGAGATTGGTCACTCTACGAGCAGTACTTC CSARDWSLYEQYF
TRBJ1-4 16 - TRBD1 TRBV7-8 TGTGCCAGCAGCCAAGAGGGCACAGGGGGCCATGAAAAACTGTTTTTT CASSQEGTGGHEKLFF
TRBJ1-1 11 - - TRBV5-4 TGTGCCAGCAGCTTGGGAGAGAAAGCTTTCTTT CASSLGEKAFF
TRBJ2-5 15 - TRBD1 TRBV18 TGTGCCAGCTCACCGGGGGACAGGGTCTGGGAGACCCAGTACTTC CASSPGDRVWETQYF
TRBJ2-5 13 many - TRBV29-1 TGCAGCGCCGACCCGGGGACGCAAGAGACCCAGTACTTC CSADPGTQETQYF
TRBJ1-4 13 - - TRBV12-3/TRBV12-4 TGTGCCAGCAGGACGGGGAGAGGGGAAAAACTGTTTTTT CASRTGRGEKLFF
TRBJ1-5 16 many - TRBV7-9 TGTGCCAGCAGCTTAGGTTGGCCGCGGGAGGGTCAGCCCCAGCATTTT CASSLGWPREGQPQHF